This T cell receptor (beta chain) was identified during a study of blood T cells in healthy people across ages. Overall study: About one barcoded TCR beta cDNA was captured per two T cells.

Germline assignment: CDR1 ENHRY and CDR2 SYGVKD. The CDR3 contains 15 residues. Caucasian, healthy and from Russia, the donors were aged between 6 and 90. The study isolated at least 6.5 million PBMCs from each sample. The authors ran a second PCR of about 7 to 11 cycles using a sample-barcoded 5' primer and a J-beta primer mix. Through a template-switch adaptor with 12 random nucleotides, each cDNA molecule received a tag. TCRdb re-analysed the 5' RACE reads in MiXCR, keeping a single row per CDR3 protein. The sample lists more than 800,000 distinct CDR3 sequences, roughly 26% occurring once. This clonotype was found a few times. Relative to the germline gene, one junction end is altered; a read error may explain this.

This receptor was identified in an elderly woman in good health. Input material: blood. The chain uses TRBV10-3 and TRBJ1-5, with D unresolved. CDR3 region: CATSDNGYSNQPQHF. The CDR3 region has the DNA TGTGCCACCAGTGATAACGGTTATAGCAATCAGCCCCAGCATTTT.